This record concerns one T cell receptor beta chain sequence. This specimen comes from a study of blood T cell repertoires in COVID-19. Study overall: Spain, Italy and the United States supplied samples that represented acute and convalescent COVID-19.

Libraries were prepared by immunoSEQ multiplex PCR; TCRdb keeps only in-frame clonotypes and omits some of them. Here the sample spans approximately 300,000 clones, just over 85% being singletons. The CDR3 runs 16 residues. V lost 4 bases and J 2 bases, leaving 15 bases between the germline ends. Germline V gives CDR1 SGHAT, CDR2 FQNNGV. This receptor was obtained from a woman younger than 35 who had recovered from COVID-19. The V call is TRBV11-2, the J call TRBJ1-3; D gene unclear. The sample comprised PBMCs or T cells enriched from blood (not recorded which). The CDR3 loop is CASSSPRETPGNTIYF. The CDR3 nucleotides are TGTGCCAGCAGCTCCCCCCGGGAGACCCCTGGAAACACCATATATTTT.